This entry is about one T cell receptor (beta chain). Through a sample-barcoded 5' primer and a J-beta primer mix, a second PCR was run for about 6 to 11 cycles. A tag from a template-switch adaptor with 12 random nucleotides marked each cDNA molecule. TCRdb passed the 5' RACE reads through MiXCR, listing each CDR3 protein once. The profile covers about 1.4 million distinct CDR3 sequences, with 59% appearing a single time and roughly 7% taken by the ten largest. This specimen belongs to a study of blood T cells in healthy people across ages. V shed 0 bases and J shed 4 bases, with 10 bases lying between them. This CDR3 has 15 amino acids. Germline V gives CDR1 LGHDT, CDR2 YNNKEL (reference sequence).

The sample was blood. The sequence derives from a man aged 18 to 30 in good health. The V call is TRBV3-1, the J call TRBJ1-3; D gene ambiguous. The CDR3 DNA follows: TGTGCCAGCAGCCAAGATAGAGGGTTGGGAAACACCATATATTTT. It specifies CASSQDRGLGNTIYF.